This record concerns one TCR beta chain sequence. The sample comes from a study of OX40 agonist ivuxolimab in advanced cancers. As for the study in general: Every patient in dose escalation had hepatocellular carcinoma, melanoma, renal cell or head and neck cancer.

Libraries were prepared by immunoSEQ multiplex PCR; TCRdb keeps only in-frame clonotypes and omits some of them. Among about 77,000 clones, about nine tenths were seen once, and the ten largest hold 6.2%. V was cut by 5 bases and J by 0 bases, with 13 bases left in between. This CDR3 region has 15 residues. From germline, CDR1 is KGHSH and CDR2 LQKENI. The V gene is TRBV18, the J gene TRBJ1-1, with a weak D call TRBD1 (6 bases). This material consisted of CD4+ or CD8+ T cells sorted from blood, taken in a trial of the OX40 agonist ivuxolimab. This clonotype was sampled from an adult with an advanced solid tumor such as melanoma, head and neck, liver or kidney cancer. For the CDR3, the DNA is TGTGCCAGCTCAGGGCAAAGGGGGATGAACACTGAAGCTTTCTTT. Encoded protein: CASSGQRGMNTEAFF.